This TCR beta chain was observed in a study of T cell responses to AZD1222 COVID-19 vaccine. TCRdb's table, derived via immunoSEQ multiplex PCR, lists solely in-frame clones and lacks some. This sample carries roughly 150,000 clones, roughly 90% of them seen once, and the ten largest clones take under 2%. It was second doses at about 4 or about 12 weeks that were pooled. Per germline, CDR1 SGHNT and CDR2 YENEEA. CDR3 size: 13 residues. The V gene lost 6 bases and the J gene lost 4 bases, with 11 bases spanning the gap. In this sample, this clone turned up a few times. The source of this sequence is an adult who received the AZD1222 COVID-19 vaccine. The chain combines TRBV11-3 with TRBJ2-3, with D possibly being TRBD1 or TRBD2 (5 bases each). The sequences come from peripheral blood, collected 28 days after the second AZD1222 dose. The CDR3 DNA sequence: TGTGCCAGCAGGTCCGGGGCCGCAGATACGCAGTATTTT. Its protein is CASRSGAADTQYF. Looking up the rest from reference TRBV11-3 and TRBJ2-3 gives the full variable domain: EAGVVQSPRYKIIEKKQPVAFWCNPISGHNTLYWYLQNLGQGPELLIRYENEEAVDDSQLPKDRFSAERLKGVDSTLKIQPAELGDSAVYLCASRSGAADTQYFGPGTRLTVL.